This TCR beta chain was captured in a study of blood T cell repertoires in COVID-19. The data were produced by immunoSEQ multiplex PCR, yet TCRdb's version contains in-frame clones alone and is incomplete. The sample lists about 60,000 clones; approximately 82% were seen once. The V gene end was trimmed by 3 bases and the J gene end by 3 bases; junction bases not matched to a gene: 5. The CDR3 totals 15 residues. This chain joins TRBV23-1 and TRBJ1-5; 7 bases are a match to TRBD1. TRBV23-1 is an ORF for which the function is uncertain. The receptor comes from a human donor in a cohort sampled during active COVID-19. What was sequenced was peripheral blood. CDR3 sequence: CASSHPGTDNQPQHF. The DNA of the CDR3 is TGCGCCAGCAGTCACCCCGGGACAGACAATCAGCCCCAGCATTTT.